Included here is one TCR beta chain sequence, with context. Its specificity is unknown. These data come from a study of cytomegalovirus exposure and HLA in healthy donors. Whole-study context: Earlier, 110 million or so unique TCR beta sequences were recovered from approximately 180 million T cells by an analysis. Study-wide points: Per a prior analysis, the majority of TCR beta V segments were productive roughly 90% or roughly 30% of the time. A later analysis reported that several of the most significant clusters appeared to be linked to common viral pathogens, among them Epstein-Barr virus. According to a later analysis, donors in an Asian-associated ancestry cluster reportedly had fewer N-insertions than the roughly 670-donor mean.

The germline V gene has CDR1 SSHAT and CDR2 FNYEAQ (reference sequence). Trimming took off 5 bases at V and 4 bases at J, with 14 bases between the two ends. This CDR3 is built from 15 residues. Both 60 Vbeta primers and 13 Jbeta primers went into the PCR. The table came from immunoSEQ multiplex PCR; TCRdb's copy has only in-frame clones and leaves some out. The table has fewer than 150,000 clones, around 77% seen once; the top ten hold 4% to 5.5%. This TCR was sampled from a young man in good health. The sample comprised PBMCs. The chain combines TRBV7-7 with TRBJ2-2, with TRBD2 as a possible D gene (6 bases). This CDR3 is CASSPRLVGTGELFF. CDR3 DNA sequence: TGTGCCAGCAGCCCACGACTAGTGGGCACCGGGGAGCTGTTTTTT.